Sequencing of this T cell receptor beta chain was carried out in a study of blood T cell repertoires in COVID-19. Using immunoSEQ multiplex PCR, the repertoire was profiled, and TCRdb retains in-frame clones only, with some absent. Counted here are just over 650,000 clones, 85% to 90% occurring once; the ten biggest clones make up under 0.3%. CDR1 is SGHTA and CDR2 is FQGNSA in the germline V gene. The J segment lost 5 bases and the V segment lost 4 bases, leaving 7 bases of the junction unmatched. The CDR3 is 15 residues long. This rearrangement joins TRBV7-2 to TRBJ2-3, with TRBD1 identical over 9 bases. Source material: peripheral blood. This TCR derives from a woman between 18 and 29 years old with acute or convalescent COVID-19. The CDR3 DNA is TGTGCCAGCAGCTGGCTGGGACAGGGAATAGATACGCAGTATTTT. Its translation is CASSWLGQGIDTQYF.